These 24 T cell receptor beta chains were all obtained from the same sample, sequenced in a study of CD8 T cells in ankylosing spondylitis. Points from the study as a whole: Apparently characteristic of ankylosing spondylitis blood was a TCR beta motif (roughly eight highly homologous variants).

These receptors have no identified antigens. TCRdb reprocessed the 5' RACE reads via MiXCR and lists one record per CDR3 protein. The top ten hold about 14% of the sample, which has about 340,000 distinct CDR3 sequences, around 8% seen once. What was sequenced was blood, either unsorted or a sorted T cell fraction (not recorded which). The receptors were gathered from a male donor with ankylosing spondylitis.

As DNA, the CDR3 is TGTGCCACCAGTGGCGTTAGGCACGGTGAGCAGTTCTTC. Its protein product is CATSGVRHGEQFF. V is TRBV24-1 and J is TRBJ2-1; D is uncertain. This CDR3 comprises 13 residues. Germline CDR1 and CDR2: KGHDR and SFDVKD. V was clipped by 5 bases and J by 9 bases, with 13 bases between them.

This clonotype appeared a few times. This chain connects TRBV11-1 to TRBJ2-5; D might be TRBD2 (6 bases). V dropped 2 bases and J dropped 1 base, with 23 bases sitting between them. Looked up from germline, CDR1 is SGHAT and CDR2 is FQDESV (reference sequence). This CDR3 region has 19 residues. As DNA, the CDR3 is TGTGCCAGCAGCTTAAATATCGGGACTCCCATTCTTGGCCAAGAGACCCAGTACTTC. Translation: CASSLNIGTPILGQETQYF.

This clonotype was counted ten times or more. V and J are TRBV7-6 and TRBJ1-5; D is ambiguous. The CDR3 totals 13 residues. V lost 5 bases, J lost 3 bases, and 8 bases lay in between. Germline-derived CDR1 and CDR2 are SGHVS and FNYEAQ. As DNA, the CDR3 is TGTGCCAGCAGCCAGGACGTCAATCAGCCCCAGCATTTT. It encodes CASSQDVNQPQHF.

This chain uses TRBV10-3 with TRBJ2-1, with unresolved D. Germline values: CDR1 ENHRY, CDR2 SYGVKD. The V end was cut by 7 bases, the J end by 3 bases, with 13 bases between. The CDR3 loop spans 14 amino acids. The CDR3 DNA follows: TGTGCCATCATCTCCGCAAGAGACTACAATGAGCAGTTCTTC. Amino acids: CAIISARDYNEQFF.

This clonotype was observed a few times. The chain has TRBV6-1 and TRBJ2-3; a weak D match, TRBD1 (6 bases). CDR3 length: 14 amino acids. Germline CDR1 and CDR2: MNHNS and SASEGT. Trimming pared 7 bases from V and 2 bases from J, leaving 13 bases between. The CDR3 loop is CASKGQIITDTQYF. CDR3 coding DNA: TGTGCCAGCAAAGGACAGATTATCACAGATACGCAGTATTTT.

This clonotype was detected ten times or more. The chain combines TRBV20-1 with TRBJ1-1; 7 bases align to TRBD1. Germline V gene data show CDR1 as DFQATT and CDR2 as SNEGSKA (reference sequence). The junction had 11 bases not matched to a gene; V was cut back by 5 bases and J by 5 bases. The CDR3 is made up of 14 amino acids. The DNA of the CDR3 is TGCAGTGCTGAGACGGGACAGACTTGGACTGAAGCTTTCTTT. Translation: CSAETGQTWTEAFF.

This clonotype was detected a few times. V and J are TRBV24-1 and TRBJ2-1; D is possibly TRBD2 (6 bases). The CDR3 extends over 15 amino acids. Trimming took 4 bases from V and 5 from J, leaving 14 bases between them. The germline V gene has CDR1 KGHDR and CDR2 SFDVKD. The CDR3: CATSDLDGRNNEQFF. The CDR3 region has the DNA TGTGCCACCAGTGACCTCGACGGGAGAAACAATGAGCAGTTCTTC.

This clonotype showed up just a few times. CDR3 protein: CASKRTGTPYEQYF. The CDR3 coding sequence is TGTGCCAGCAAACGGACAGGAACTCCCTACGAGCAGTACTTC. V gene TRBV6-2 or TRBV6-3 combines with J gene TRBJ2-7; 7 bases fit TRBD1. CDR3 length equals 14 residues. The trim removed 7 bases at V and 2 bases at J, leaving 8 bases unmatched. Per the germline V gene, CDR1 is MNHEY and CDR2 is SVGEGT.

The V gene is TRBV19, the J gene TRBJ2-1; 9 positions match TRBD2. V dropped 5 bases and J dropped 8; count of bases not matched to a gene: 10. The germline V gene has CDR1 LNHDA and CDR2 SQIVND (reference sequence). The length of the CDR3 is 15 residues. The CDR3 nucleotides read TGTGCCAGTAGTCGGGCTAGCGGGAACTCCTATGAGCAGTTCTTC. This translates into CASSRASGNSYEQFF.

The chain links TRBV28 to TRBJ2-2; D perhaps matches TRBD2 (6 bases). Germline values: CDR1 MDHEN, CDR2 SYDVKM. The V and J ends lost 5 bases and 6 bases respectively, with 16 bases between them. The CDR3 length is 15 residues. Here the CDR3 reads CASSRGETEAGELFF. In DNA, the CDR3 is TGTGCCAGCAGTCGCGGGGAGACTGAAGCCGGGGAGCTGTTTTTT.

This clonotype appeared many times. The V call is TRBV20-1, the J call TRBJ2-7; 8 nucleotides match TRBD2. Per the germline V gene, CDR1 is DFQATT and CDR2 is SNEGSKA (reference sequence). Trimming took 1 base from V and 0 from J; bases not matched to a gene: 2. This CDR3 is built from 14 residues. The CDR3 DNA follows: TGCAGTGCTAGAGTGAGCGGGAGCTCCTACGAGCAGTACTTC. Residues: CSARVSGSSYEQYF.

This sequence joins TRBV7-6 and TRBJ2-7; 10 nucleotides align to TRBD1. In germline, CDR1 is SGHVS, CDR2 FNYEAQ. The J segment lost 4 bases and the V segment lost 1 base, leaving 7 bases of the junction unmatched. This CDR3 region has 16 residues. The CDR3 sequence: CASSLELGQGVYEQYF. CDR3 DNA: TGTGCCAGCAGCTTAGAACTTGGACAGGGGGTGTACGAGCAGTACTTC.

The table lists this clonotype with a few counts. The rearrangement uses TRBV11-2 and TRBJ2-1; D perhaps matches TRBD2 (6 bases). CDR3 length: 14 residues. V was trimmed by 5 bases and J by 9 bases, leaving 17 bases between them. Looked up from germline, CDR1 is SGHAT and CDR2 is FQNNGV. Here the CDR3 reads CASSRLGRGGEQFF. CDR3 sequence (DNA): TGTGCCAGCAGCAGGCTAGGTAGGGGAGGTGAGCAGTTCTTC. Supplemented by reference TRBV11-2 and TRBJ2-1, the full variable domain reads EAGVAQSPRYKIIEKRQSVAFWCNPISGHATLYWYQQILGQGPKLLIQFQNNGVVDDSQLPKDRFSAERLKGVDSTLKIQPAKLEDSAVYLCASSRLGRGGEQFFGPGTRLTVL.

This clonotype has a count of ten or more. This chain joins TRBV6-4 and TRBJ2-1; D is unclear. CDR3 length: 10 residues. The germline gives CDR1 MRHNA, CDR2 SNTAGT. Trimming removed 6 bases at V and 7 bases at J, with 4 bases between. CDR3 loop: CASRENEQFF. CDR3 in DNA: TGTGCCAGCAGAGAAAATGAGCAGTTCTTC.

The rearrangement uses TRBV2 and TRBJ2-1, with 10 bases lining up with TRBD2. Germline CDR1 is SNHLY and CDR2 is FYNNEI. V shed 2 bases and J 7 bases; nucleotides not matched to a gene: 5. The CDR3 length is 15 residues. CDR3 residues: CASSESLAGVNEQFF. CDR3 nucleotide sequence: TGTGCCAGCAGTGAATCGCTAGCGGGAGTGAATGAGCAGTTCTTC.

The sample holds many counts of this clonotype. The chain links TRBV28 to TRBJ2-7, with TRBD2 matching 8 bases. The germline CDR1 and CDR2 sequences are MDHEN and SYDVKM. Germline trimming cut 7 bases from V and 3 bases from J; bases unmatched to any gene: 17. CDR3 size: 17 residues. CDR3 region: CASNPRPSGSFDYEQYF. The CDR3 bases are TGTGCCAGCAACCCCAGACCAAGCGGGAGTTTTGACTACGAGCAGTACTTC.

This clonotype was counted only a few times. The chain links TRBV20-1 to TRBJ2-7; possible D gene TRBD1, 6 bases. CDR1 is DFQATT, CDR2 SNEGSKA, per germline (reference sequence). There are 12 residues in the CDR3. Trimming removed 5 bases at V and 7 bases at J, with 15 bases between. The DNA of the CDR3 is TGCAGTGCTCACAGGGTGGAGGAAGAGCAGTACTTC. Translation gives CSAHRVEEEQYF.

This clonotype was seen a handful of times. V and J are TRBV15 and TRBJ1-1; 9 bases fit TRBD1. Germline CDR1 and CDR2: LNHNV and YYDKDF (reference sequence). Germline trimming cut 0 bases from V and 8 bases from J; bases unmatched to any gene: 4. This CDR3 comprises 14 residues. CDR3 loop: CATSRDPGQGEAFF. CDR3 sequence (DNA): TGTGCCACCAGCAGAGACCCGGGACAGGGCGAAGCTTTCTTT. Using reference TRBV15 and TRBJ1-1 for the parts outside the CDR3, the full variable domain is DAMVIQNPRYQVTQFGKPVTLSCSQTLNHNVMYWYQQKSSQAPKLLFHYYDKDFNNEADTPDNFQSRRPNTSFCFLDIRSPGLGDTAMYLCATSRDPGQGEAFFGQGTRLTVV.

This clonotype was seen at least ten times. This chain joins TRBV10-2 and TRBJ1-3, with D perhaps matching TRBD1 (6 bases). Germline CDR1 reads WSHSY; CDR2 reads SAAADI. V lost 6 bases and J 4 bases, leaving 13 bases between the germline ends. This CDR3 has 14 residues. The CDR3 is CASSRTVMGNTIYF. CDR3 DNA sequence: TGCGCCAGCAGCCGGACAGTTATGGGAAACACCATATATTTT.

This chain links TRBV18 with TRBJ2-5; TRBD1 matches at 7 bases. Germline assignment: CDR1 KGHSH and CDR2 LQKENI. This CDR3 spans 15 amino acids. J gave up 2 bases and V 3 bases, and 6 bases lay outside the gene matches. CDR3 residues: CASSPRGLWQETQYF. CDR3 coding DNA: TGTGCCAGCTCACCTAGGGGGCTTTGGCAAGAGACCCAGTACTTC.

This clonotype was picked up a small number of times. The V gene is TRBV11-1, the J gene TRBJ2-3; 12 nucleotides align to TRBD2. CDR1 SGHAT and CDR2 FQDESV come from the germline V gene (reference sequence). The CDR3 extends over 19 amino acids. V dropped 2 bases and J dropped 2; count of bases not matched to a gene: 11. The chain's CDR3 is CASSLTSWTSGTFTDTQYF. The CDR3 coding sequence is TGTGCCAGCAGCTTAACCTCTTGGACTAGCGGGACGTTCACAGATACGCAGTATTTT.

The chain carries TRBV12-3 or TRBV12-4 and TRBJ2-7, with a possible D match to TRBD2 (6 bases). The V and J ends lost 3 bases and 7 bases respectively, with 10 bases between them. This CDR3 has 12 residues. The CDR3 nucleotides are TGTGCCAGCAGTTTTCCGGGGGAGGAGCAGTACTTC. Translation gives CASSFPGEEQYF.

This clonotype was counted many times. The V and J genes are TRBV6-2 or TRBV6-3 and TRBJ2-1, with TRBD2 identical over 15 bases. The CDR3 totals 16 residues. Germline V gene lookup returns CDR1 MNHEY and CDR2 SVGEGT. The V and J ends lost 3 bases and 8 bases, in that order; junction bases with no gene match: 5. The CDR3, as DNA: TGTGCCAGCAGTTATGGACTAGCGGGAGGGCAGGATGAGCAGTTCTTC. Translated, it gives CASSYGLAGGQDEQFF.

V gene TRBV11-2 combines with J gene TRBJ2-7, with no clear D. The CDR3 contains 16 residues. V gave up 0 bases and J gave up 0 bases, with 12 bases separating them. Germline values: CDR1 SGHAT, CDR2 FQNNGV. This CDR3 is CASSLDALTYSYEQYF. CDR3 nucleotide sequence: TGTGCCAGCAGCTTAGATGCACTAACCTACTCCTACGAGCAGTACTTC.